This T cell receptor (beta chain) is from a study of beta chain features in type 1 diabetes. About the study: All samples together contributed some 100,000,000 sorted cells for examination.

Remarks on this clone: The antigen is unknown.

The whole isolated RNA underwent reverse transcription, so sequencing captured expressed TCRB transcripts. It was found that naive, central memory and regulatory T cell samples averaged about 3.4 million reads. The data were produced by immunoSEQ multiplex PCR, yet TCRdb's version contains in-frame clones alone and is incomplete. The sample includes 200,000 to 250,000 clones, 25% to 30% of them seen just once. General study results and limits: TCRB CDR3 length was moderately but significantly reduced in all four CD4+ subsets of Type 1 diabetes patients.

This CDR3 region has 15 residues. Germline CDR1 SEHNR, CDR2 FQNEAQ (reference sequence). Between the trimmed V and J ends, which lost 1 base and 3 bases, there was a span of 10 bases. This clonotype was obtained from a man aged 25 to 40 in good health. The sequencing input was central memory CD4+ T cells from blood. The chain has TRBV7-9 and TRBJ1-5; D may be TRBD1 (5 bases). The CDR3 nucleotides are TGTGCCAGCAGCTTAGATGGAGGGACCAATCAGCCCCAGCATTTT. Translation gives CASSLDGGTNQPQHF.